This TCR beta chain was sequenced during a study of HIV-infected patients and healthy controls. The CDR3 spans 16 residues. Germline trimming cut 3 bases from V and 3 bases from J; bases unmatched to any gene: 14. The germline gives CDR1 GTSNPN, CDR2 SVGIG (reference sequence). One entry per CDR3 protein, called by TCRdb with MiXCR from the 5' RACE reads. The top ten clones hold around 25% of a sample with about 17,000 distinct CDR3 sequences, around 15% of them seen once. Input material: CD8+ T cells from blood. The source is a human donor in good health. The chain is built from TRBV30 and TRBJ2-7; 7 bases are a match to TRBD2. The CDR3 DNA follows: TGTGCCTGGAGCACCCCCCCCCAGCGGGGCAGCTACGAGCAGTACTTC. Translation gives CAWSTPPQRGSYEQYF.